This T cell receptor (beta chain) was sequenced during a study of T and B cells in COVID-19 patients. On the study more broadly: Blood was sampled from COVID-19 patients who were either actively infected or recovered.

There are a few counts of this clonotype. Its antigen is unidentified. Study-wide results and limits: Patients with COVID-19 reportedly showed strongly skewed T cell receptor beta variable and joining gene usage. Highly clonal in active COVID-19, TRB repertoires exceeded healthy-donor diversity and richness at recovery.

TRB rearrangements were amplified by multiplex PCR with BIOMED2 TRB-A/B primers. TCRdb itself ran the multiplex PCR reads through MiXCR, one entry per CDR3 protein. This table holds fewer than 15,000 distinct CDR3 sequences, roughly 26% found once. TRB was amplified from about 260-540 ng of blood genomic DNA. This sequence was found in a human donor who had recovered from COVID-19. Sample: blood.

The CDR3 nucleotides are TGCGCCAGCAGTGAGTCTACAACGGGGGGGCACGGCCCTGGCGGGGAGCTGTTTTTT. It translates to CASSESTTGGHGPGGELFF. This chain links TRBV10-1 with TRBJ2-2; 8 bases line up with TRBD2. The V gene end was trimmed by 0 bases and the J gene end by 7 bases; junction bases not matched to a gene: 16. This CDR3 comprises 19 residues. CDR1 and CDR2 (germline): WNHNN, SYGVQD (reference sequence).